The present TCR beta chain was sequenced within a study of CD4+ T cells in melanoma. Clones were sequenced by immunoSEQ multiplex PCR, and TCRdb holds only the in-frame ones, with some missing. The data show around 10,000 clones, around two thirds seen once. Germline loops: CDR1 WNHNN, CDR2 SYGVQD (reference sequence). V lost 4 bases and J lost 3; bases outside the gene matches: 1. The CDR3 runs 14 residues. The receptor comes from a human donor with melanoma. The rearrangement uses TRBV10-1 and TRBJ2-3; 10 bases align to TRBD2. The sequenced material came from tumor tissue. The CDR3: CASSVSGGTDTQYF. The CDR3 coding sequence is TGCGCCAGCAGTGTTAGCGGGGGGACAGATACGCAGTATTTT.